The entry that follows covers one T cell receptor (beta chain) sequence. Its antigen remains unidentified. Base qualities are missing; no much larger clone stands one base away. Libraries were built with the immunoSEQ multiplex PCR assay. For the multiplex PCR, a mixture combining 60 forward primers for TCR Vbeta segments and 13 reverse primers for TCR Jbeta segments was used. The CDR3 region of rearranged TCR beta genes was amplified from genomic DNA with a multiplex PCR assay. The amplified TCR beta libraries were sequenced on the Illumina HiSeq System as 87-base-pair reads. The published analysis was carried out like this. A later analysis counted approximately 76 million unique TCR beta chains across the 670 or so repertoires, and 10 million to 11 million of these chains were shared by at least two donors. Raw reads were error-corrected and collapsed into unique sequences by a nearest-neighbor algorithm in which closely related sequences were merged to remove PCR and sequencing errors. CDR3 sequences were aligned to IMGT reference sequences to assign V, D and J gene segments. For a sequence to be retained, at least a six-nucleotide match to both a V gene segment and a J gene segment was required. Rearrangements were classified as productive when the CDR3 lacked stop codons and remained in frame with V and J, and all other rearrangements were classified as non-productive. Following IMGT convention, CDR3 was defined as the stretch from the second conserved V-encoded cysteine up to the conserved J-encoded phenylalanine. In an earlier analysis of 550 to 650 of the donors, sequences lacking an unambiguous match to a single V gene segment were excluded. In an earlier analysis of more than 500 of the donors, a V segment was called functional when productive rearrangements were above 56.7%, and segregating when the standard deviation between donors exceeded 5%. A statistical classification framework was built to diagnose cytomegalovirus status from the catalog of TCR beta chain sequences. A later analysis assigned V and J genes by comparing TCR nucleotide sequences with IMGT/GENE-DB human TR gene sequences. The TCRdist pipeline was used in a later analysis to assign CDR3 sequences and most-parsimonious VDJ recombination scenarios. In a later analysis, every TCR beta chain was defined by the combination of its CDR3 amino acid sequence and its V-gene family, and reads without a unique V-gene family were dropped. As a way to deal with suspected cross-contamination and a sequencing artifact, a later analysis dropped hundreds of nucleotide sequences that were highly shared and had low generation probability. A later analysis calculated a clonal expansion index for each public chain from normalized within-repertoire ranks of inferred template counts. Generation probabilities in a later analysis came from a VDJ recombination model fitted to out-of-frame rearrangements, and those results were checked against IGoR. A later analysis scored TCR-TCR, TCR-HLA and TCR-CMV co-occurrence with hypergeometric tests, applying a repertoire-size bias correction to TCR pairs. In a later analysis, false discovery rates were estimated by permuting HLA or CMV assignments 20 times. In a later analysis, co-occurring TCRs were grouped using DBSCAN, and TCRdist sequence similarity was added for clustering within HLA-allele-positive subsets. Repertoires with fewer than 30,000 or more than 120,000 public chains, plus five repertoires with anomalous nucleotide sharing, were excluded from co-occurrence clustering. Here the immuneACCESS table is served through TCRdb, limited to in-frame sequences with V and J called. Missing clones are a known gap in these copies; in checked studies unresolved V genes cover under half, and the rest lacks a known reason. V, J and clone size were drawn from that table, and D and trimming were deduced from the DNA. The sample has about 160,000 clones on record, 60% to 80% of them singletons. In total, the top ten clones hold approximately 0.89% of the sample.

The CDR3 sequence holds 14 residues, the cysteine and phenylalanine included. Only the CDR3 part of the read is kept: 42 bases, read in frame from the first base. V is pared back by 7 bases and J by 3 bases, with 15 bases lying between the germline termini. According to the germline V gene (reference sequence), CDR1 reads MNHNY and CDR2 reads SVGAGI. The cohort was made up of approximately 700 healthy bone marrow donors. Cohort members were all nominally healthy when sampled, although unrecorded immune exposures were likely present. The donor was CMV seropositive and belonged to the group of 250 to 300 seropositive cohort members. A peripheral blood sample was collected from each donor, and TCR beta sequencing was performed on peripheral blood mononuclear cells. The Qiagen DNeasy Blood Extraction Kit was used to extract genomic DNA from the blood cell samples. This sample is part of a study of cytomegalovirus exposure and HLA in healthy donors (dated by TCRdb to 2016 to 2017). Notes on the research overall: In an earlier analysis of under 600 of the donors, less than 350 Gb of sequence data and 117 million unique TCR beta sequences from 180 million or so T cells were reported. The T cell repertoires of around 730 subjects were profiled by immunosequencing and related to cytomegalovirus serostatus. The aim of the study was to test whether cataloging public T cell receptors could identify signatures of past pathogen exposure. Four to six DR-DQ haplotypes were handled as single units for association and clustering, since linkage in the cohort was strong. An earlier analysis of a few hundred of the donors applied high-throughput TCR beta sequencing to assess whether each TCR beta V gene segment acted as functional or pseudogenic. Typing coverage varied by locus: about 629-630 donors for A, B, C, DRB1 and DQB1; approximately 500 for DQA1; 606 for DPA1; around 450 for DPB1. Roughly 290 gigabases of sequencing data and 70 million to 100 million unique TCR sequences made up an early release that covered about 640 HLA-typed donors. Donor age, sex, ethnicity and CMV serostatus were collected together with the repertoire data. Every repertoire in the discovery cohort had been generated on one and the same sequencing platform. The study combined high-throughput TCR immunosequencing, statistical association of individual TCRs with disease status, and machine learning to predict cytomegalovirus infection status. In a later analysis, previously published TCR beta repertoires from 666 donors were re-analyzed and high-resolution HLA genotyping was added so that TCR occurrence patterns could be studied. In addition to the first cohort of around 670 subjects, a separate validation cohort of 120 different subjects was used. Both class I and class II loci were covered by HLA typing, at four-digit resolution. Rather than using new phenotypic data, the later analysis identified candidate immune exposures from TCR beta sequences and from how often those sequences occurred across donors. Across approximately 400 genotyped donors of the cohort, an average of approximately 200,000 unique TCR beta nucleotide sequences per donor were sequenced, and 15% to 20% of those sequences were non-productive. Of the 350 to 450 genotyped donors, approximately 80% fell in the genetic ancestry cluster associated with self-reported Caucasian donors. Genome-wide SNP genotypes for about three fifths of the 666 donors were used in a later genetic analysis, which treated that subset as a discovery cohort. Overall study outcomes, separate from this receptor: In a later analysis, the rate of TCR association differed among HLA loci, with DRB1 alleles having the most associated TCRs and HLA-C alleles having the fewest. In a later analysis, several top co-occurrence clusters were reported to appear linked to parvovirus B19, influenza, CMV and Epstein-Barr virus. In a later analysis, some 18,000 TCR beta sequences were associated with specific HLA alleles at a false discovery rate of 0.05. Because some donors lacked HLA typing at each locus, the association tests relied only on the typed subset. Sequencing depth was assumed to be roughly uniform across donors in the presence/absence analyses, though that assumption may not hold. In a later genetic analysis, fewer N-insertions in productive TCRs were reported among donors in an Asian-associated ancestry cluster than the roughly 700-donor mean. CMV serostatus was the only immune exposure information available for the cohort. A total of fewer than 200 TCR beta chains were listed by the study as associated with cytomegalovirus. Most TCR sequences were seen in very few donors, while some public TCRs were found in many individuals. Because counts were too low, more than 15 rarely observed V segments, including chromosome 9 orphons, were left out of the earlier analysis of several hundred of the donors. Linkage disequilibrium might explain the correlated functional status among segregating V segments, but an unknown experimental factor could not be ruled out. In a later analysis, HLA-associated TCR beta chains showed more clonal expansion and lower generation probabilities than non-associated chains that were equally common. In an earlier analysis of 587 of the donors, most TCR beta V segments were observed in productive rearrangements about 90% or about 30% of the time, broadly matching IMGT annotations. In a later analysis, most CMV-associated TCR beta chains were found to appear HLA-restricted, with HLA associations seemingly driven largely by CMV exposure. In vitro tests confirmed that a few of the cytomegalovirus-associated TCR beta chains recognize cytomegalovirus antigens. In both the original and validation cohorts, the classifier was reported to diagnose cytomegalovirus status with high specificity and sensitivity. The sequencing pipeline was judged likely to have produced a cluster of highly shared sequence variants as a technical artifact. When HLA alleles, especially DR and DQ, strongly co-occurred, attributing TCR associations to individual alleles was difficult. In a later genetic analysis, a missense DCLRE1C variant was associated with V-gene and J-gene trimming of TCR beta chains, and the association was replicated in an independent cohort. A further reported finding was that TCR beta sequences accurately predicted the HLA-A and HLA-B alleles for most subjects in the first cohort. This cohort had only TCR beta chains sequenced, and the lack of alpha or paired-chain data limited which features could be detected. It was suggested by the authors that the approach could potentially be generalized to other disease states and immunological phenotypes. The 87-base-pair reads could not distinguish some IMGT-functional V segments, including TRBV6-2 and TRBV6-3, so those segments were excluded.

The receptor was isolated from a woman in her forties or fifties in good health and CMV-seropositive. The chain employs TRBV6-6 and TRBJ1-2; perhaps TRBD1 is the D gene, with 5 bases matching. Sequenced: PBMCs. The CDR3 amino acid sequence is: CASKKLGEDYGYTF. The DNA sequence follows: TGTGCCAGCAAGAAGCTGGGGGAGGACTATGGCTACACCTTC.